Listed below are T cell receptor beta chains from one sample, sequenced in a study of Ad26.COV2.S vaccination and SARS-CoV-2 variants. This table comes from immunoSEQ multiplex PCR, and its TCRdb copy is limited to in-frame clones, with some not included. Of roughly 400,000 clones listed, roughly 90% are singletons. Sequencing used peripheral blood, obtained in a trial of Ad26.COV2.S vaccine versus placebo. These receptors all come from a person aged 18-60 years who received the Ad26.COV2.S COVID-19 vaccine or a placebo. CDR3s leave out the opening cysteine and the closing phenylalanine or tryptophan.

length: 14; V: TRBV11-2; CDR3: ASSPSLAGALYEQY
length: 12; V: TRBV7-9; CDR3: ASSLDQGGNIQY
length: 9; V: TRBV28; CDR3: ASRTAGEAF
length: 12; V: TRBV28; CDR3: ASSLFRGSYEQY
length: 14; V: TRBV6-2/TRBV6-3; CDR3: ASSYSRTVFNYGYT
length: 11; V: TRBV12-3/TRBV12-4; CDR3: ASSFFSNTEAF
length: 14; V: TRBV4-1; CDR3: ASSQDPYAGYTEAF
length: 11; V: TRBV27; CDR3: ASQRYFDTEAF
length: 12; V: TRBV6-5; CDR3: ASRPDRVNSPLH
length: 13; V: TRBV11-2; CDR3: ASSTPNERQETQY
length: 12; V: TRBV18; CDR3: ASSQGQKYNEQF
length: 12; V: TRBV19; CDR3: ASSSPGENSPLH
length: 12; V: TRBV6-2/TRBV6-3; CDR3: ASSSTGTTYEQY
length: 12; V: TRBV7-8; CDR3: ASSPKTTGRGYT
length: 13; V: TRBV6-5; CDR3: ASSRREGANSEAF
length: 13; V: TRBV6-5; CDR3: ASSYSIFQSYEQY
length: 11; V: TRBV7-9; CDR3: ASSFSGNEKLF
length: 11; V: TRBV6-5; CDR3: ASRDWGNEKLF
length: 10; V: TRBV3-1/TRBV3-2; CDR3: ASNFRGLEQF
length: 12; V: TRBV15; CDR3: ATSRDRGLGGYT
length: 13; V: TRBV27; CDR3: ASSPTGQVNYGYT
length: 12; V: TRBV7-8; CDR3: ASSKGGSGNTIY
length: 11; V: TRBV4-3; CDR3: ASAAVRGYGYT
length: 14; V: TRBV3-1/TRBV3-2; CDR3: ASSQQTGTGNQPQH
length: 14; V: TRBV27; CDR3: ASSPESRDTSYEQY
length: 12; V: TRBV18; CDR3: ASSYRDRGYEQY
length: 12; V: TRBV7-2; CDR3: ASSHGTKPYEQY
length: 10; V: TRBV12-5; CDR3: ASGLRGDTQY
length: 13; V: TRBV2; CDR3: ASSGGQVTNYGYT
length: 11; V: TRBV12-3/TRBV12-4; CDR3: ASSLTGTYEQY
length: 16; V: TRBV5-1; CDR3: ASSSQLLAGGPRETQY
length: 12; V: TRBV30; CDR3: AWGAGQSYNEQF
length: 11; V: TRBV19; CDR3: ASSIWNGEEAF
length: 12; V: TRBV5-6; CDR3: ASSATGSTGELF
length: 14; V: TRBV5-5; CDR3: ASSLSLSGGGEKLF
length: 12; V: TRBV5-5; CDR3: ASSLGQGAQPQH
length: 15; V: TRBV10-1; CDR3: ASSDGSGGTEWNTQY